This TCR beta chain comes out of a study of CXCR3-negative and CXCR3-positive naive CD8 T cells. Study-level results: Relative to CXCR3-negative naive cells, CXCR3-positive naive cells had more hydrophobic TRB CDR3s.

For this clonotype: Antigen unknown.

The CDR3 has 17 amino acids. CDR1 and CDR2 from the germline V gene are GTSNPN and SVGIG (reference sequence). The study made its TRB cDNA libraries by 5' RACE, adding UMI labels. TCRdb derives one entry per CDR3 protein from the 5' RACE reads, leaving out DNA. Its table lists 65,000 to 90,000 distinct CDR3 sequences. The receptor was isolated from a human donor in good health. Some clones in this sample may be carry-over from other donors' samples. V and J are TRBV30 and TRBJ2-7; TCRdb's D gene call, TRBD2, goes unchecked for lack of DNA. Input material: naive CXCR3+ CD8+ T cells from blood. As for subset: CD45RO-CCR7+CD27+CD95- naive CD8+ T cells expressing CXCR3 (TNR3+). The CDR3 is CAWPGLAGGITSYEQYF. Using reference TRBV30 and TRBJ2-7 for the parts outside the CDR3, the full variable domain is SQTIHQWPATLVQPVGSPLSLECTVEGTSNPNLYWYRQAAGRGLQLLFYSVGIGQISSEVPQNLSASRPQDRQFILSSKKLLLSDSGFYLCAWPGLAGGITSYEQYFGPGTRLTVT.